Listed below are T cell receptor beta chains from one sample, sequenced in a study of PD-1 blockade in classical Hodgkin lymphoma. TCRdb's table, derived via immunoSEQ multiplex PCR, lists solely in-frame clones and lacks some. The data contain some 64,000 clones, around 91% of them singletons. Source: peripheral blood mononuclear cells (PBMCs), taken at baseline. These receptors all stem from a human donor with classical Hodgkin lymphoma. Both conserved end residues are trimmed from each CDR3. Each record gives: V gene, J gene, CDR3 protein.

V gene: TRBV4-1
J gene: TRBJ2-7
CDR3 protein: ASSQRHPSGPYEQY

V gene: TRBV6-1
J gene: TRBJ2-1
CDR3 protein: ASAGGPYNEQF

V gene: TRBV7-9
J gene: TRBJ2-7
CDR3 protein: ASSGREFYEQY

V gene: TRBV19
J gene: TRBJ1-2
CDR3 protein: ASREGALGGYT

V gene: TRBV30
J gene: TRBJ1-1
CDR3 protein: AWSSQGAYAF

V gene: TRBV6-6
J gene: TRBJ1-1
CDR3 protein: ASSNHPGRKFEAF

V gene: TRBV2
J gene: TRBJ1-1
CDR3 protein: ASRTLRGAEAF

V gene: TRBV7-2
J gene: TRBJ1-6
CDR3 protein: ASSLDGAYNSPLH

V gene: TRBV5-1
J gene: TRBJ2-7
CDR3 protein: ASSLEYGVRNEQY

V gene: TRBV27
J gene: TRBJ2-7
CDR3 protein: ASSSVTGDYEQY

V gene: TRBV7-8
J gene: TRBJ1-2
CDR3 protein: ASSPDRGSGYT

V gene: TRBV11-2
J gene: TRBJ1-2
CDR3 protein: ASSLPGAYGYT

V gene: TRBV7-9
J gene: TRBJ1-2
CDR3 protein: ASSQGQGGYT

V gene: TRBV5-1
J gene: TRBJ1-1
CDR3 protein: ASHSGDTEAF

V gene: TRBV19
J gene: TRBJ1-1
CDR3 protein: ASIRGGTEAF

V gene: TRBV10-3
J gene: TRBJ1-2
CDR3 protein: ASSYGAGYT

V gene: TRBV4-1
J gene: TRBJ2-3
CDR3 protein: ASSRTADTQY

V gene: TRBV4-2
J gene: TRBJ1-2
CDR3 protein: ASSQPRDYSRYGYT

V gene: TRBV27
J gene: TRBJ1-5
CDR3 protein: ARWKGIGFNQPQH

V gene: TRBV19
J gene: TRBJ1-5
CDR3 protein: ASRRDGVGQPQH

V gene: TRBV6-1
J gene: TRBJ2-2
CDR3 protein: ASGGLLVVGELF

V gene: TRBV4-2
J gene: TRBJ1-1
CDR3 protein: ASSGLAEAF

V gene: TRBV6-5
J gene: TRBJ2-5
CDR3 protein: ASSRTEYQETQY

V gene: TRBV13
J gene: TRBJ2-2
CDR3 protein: ASSLVGDPGAGELF

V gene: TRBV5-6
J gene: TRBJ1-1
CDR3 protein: ASSLASLNTEAF

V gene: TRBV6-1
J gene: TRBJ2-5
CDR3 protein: ASSSWTSWETQY

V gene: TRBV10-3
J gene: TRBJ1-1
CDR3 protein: AITPEQQNTEAF

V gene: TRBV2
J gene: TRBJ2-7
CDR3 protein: ASSEGLSYEQY

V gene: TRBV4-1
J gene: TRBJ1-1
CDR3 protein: ASSQEGIPEAF

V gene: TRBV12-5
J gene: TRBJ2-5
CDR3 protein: ASGSGQGARETQY

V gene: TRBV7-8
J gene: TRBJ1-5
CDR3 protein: ASSPGWSLVYWAQPQH

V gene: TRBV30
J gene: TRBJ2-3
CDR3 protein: AWSPGFGLAVPDTQY

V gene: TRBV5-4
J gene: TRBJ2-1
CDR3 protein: ASSLEAGPGDNEQF